These 22 T cell receptor beta chains originate from one sample sequenced in a study of blood T cell repertoires in COVID-19 (dated by TCRdb to about 2020). Preparation of the library involved the immunoSEQ multiplex PCR assay. The clones in this table, taken by TCRdb from immuneACCESS, are in-frame only. Not every clone is retained; where verified, under half of the shortfall comes from an unresolved V gene, and the cause of the rest is unknown. In this sample the table shows roughly 54,000 clones, about nine tenths of which occur a single time. The ten largest clones add up to about 7.3% of the sample. Sequenced sample: peripheral blood. The origin of the receptors is a woman aged 60-75 years with active or convalescent COVID-19.

The chain carries TRBV6-5 and TRBJ1-5; TRBD1 matches 8 bases. This CDR3 spans 15 amino acids. The germline gives CDR1 MNHEY, CDR2 SVGAGI. The V segment lost 6 bases and the J segment 0 bases; nucleotides outside the gene matches: 4. In DNA, the CDR3 is TGTGCCAGCAGCCTAACAGGGGGTAGCAATCAGCCCCAGCATTTT. Amino acid sequence: CASSLTGGSNQPQHF.

The V and J genes are TRBV5-5 and TRBJ1-1; TRBD1 aligns across 11 bases. This CDR3 comprises 15 residues. Germline CDR1 and CDR2: SGHKS and YYEKEE (reference sequence). V dropped 5 bases and J dropped 5; count of bases not matched to a gene: 8. CDR3: CASSTRTGGETEAFF. CDR3 sequence (DNA): TGTGCCAGCAGTACTAGGACAGGGGGCGAAACTGAAGCTTTCTTT. The full variable domain, completed using reference TRBV5-5 and TRBJ1-1, is DAGVTQSPTHLIKTRGQQVTLRCSPISGHKSVSWYQQVLGQGPQFIFQYYEKEERGRGNFPDRFSARQFPNYSSELNVNALLLGDSALYLCASSTRTGGETEAFFGQGTRLTVV.

This clone has a single count. The chain couples TRBV28 to TRBJ1-5; no reliable D call. Trimming took off 8 bases at V and 0 bases at J, with 17 bases between the two ends. The CDR3 is 16 amino acids. The V gene's germline CDR1 is MDHEN and CDR2 SYDVKM. The CDR3 DNA reads TGTGCCAGCGGTCGATTTAAGACTATTAGCAATCAGCCCCAGCATTTT. Protein: CASGRFKTISNQPQHF.

The rearrangement uses TRBV10-3 and TRBJ1-2, with 8 bases identical to TRBD1. The junction had 5 bases not matched to a gene; V was cut back by 6 bases and J by 5 bases. CDR1 ENHRY and CDR2 SYGVKD come from the germline V gene. The CDR3 covers 13 residues. The CDR3 nucleotides are TGTGCCATCAGAGGAACAGGGGGGTATGGCTACACCTTC. Translated, it gives CAIRGTGGYGYTF.

The V call is TRBV20-1, the J call TRBJ1-1, with D perhaps TRBD1 (5 bases). The germline V gene has CDR1 DFQATT and CDR2 SNEGSKA (reference sequence). The CDR3 extends over 11 amino acids. Trimming took off 4 bases at V and 7 bases at J, with 10 bases between the two ends. The CDR3, as DNA: TGCAGTGCTAAACAGGATGATGAAGCTTTCTTT. As protein: CSAKQDDEAFF.

This chain connects TRBV25-1 to TRBJ1-2, with D unclear. Germline CDR1 MGHDK, CDR2 SYGVNS. Trimming removed 2 bases from V and 7 bases from J, with 11 bases in between. The CDR3 consists of 13 residues. DNA of the CDR3: TGTGCCAGCAGTGAAGAAGGGAGGAGTGGCTACACCTTC. Translation: CASSEEGRSGYTF.

The V and J genes are TRBV10-3 and TRBJ1-3; no definite D call. CDR1 is ENHRY, CDR2 SYGVKD, per germline. Trimming shortened V by 7 bases and J by 2 bases, and 9 bases separated the two germline ends. CDR3 length: 13 residues. The CDR3 is CAIKEVTGNTIYF. The CDR3, as DNA: TGTGCCATCAAGGAGGTAACTGGAAACACCATATATTTT.

The chain is built from TRBV2 and TRBJ2-7; TRBD2 matches at 10 bases. Germline assignment: CDR1 SNHLY and CDR2 FYNNEI. V lost 8 bases to trimming and J lost 6 bases; unmatched junction nucleotides: 10. This CDR3 is built from 14 residues. CDR3 amino acids: CASWAGTSEREQYF. CDR3 in DNA: TGTGCCAGCTGGGCCGGGACTAGCGAACGCGAGCAGTACTTC.

The rearrangement uses TRBV5-4 and TRBJ2-7; 8 bases map to TRBD2. Germline V gives CDR1 SGHNT, CDR2 YYREEE (reference sequence). The V and J ends lost 3 bases and 0 bases, in that order; junction bases with no gene match: 5. The CDR3 sequence is 15 residues long. CDR3 amino acids: CASSYPSGSSYEQYF. The CDR3 nucleotides are TGTGCCAGCAGCTATCCGAGCGGGAGCTCCTACGAGCAGTACTTC.

The rearrangement joins TRBV18 to TRBJ2-7; TRBD2 agrees at 14 bases. V lost 3 bases, J lost 0 bases, and 1 base stayed unmatched. The CDR3 contains 16 residues. The germline V gene has CDR1 KGHSH and CDR2 LQKENI. The CDR3 DNA sequence: TGTGCCAGCTCACCTGGGACTAGCGGGAGCTCCTACGAGCAGTACTTC. Amino acid sequence: CASSPGTSGSSYEQYF.

The chain links TRBV28 to TRBJ2-1, with TRBD1 matching over 8 bases. The CDR3 has 15 residues. V lost 3 bases and J lost 7; bases outside the gene matches: 8. Germline V gives CDR1 MDHEN, CDR2 SYDVKM. CDR3 DNA sequence: TGTGCCAGCAGTTTGCCCGGGACAGGAGGGAATGAGCAGTTCTTC. Its protein product is CASSLPGTGGNEQFF.

The V gene is TRBV5-8, the J gene TRBJ2-1, with TRBD2 matching 13 bases. Germline V lookup: CDR1 SGHTS, CDR2 YDEGEE. Trimming took 4 bases from V and 10 from J; bases not matched to a gene: 8. The CDR3 is made up of 15 amino acids. CDR3 bases: TGTGCCAGCAGCGCCGGGACTAGCGGGGTGCTGGAGCAGTTCTTC. Amino acid sequence: CASSAGTSGVLEQFF.

This clone was observed once. The V and J genes are TRBV19 and TRBJ1-1; TRBD1 matches 9 bases. CDR3 size: 15 residues. CDR1 and CDR2 (germline): LNHDA, SQIVND (reference sequence). The trim removed 3 bases at V and 4 bases at J, leaving 6 bases unmatched. DNA for the CDR3: TGTGCCAGTAGTATGGGCAGGGACAGGGCCACTGAAGCTTTCTTT. It yields the protein CASSMGRDRATEAFF.

V gene TRBV12-3 or TRBV12-4 combines with J gene TRBJ1-5; TRBD1 aligns across 7 bases. The CDR3 is 13 amino acids. Trimming at V came to 6 bases and at J to 4 bases, leaving 3 bases not matched to a gene. The CDR3: CASSPRGNQPQHF. CDR3 nucleotides: TGTGCCAGCAGCCCCAGGGGGAATCAGCCCCAGCATTTT.

The chain uses TRBV5-1 and TRBJ2-7; TRBD1 is a possible D gene (5 bases). Between the trimmed V and J ends, which lost 0 bases and 5 bases, there was a span of 12 bases. Germline assignment: CDR1 SGHRS and CDR2 YFSETQ. The CDR3 covers 14 residues. The CDR3 bases are TGCGCCAGCAGCTTGGCCGCAGGGTCGAACGAGCAGTACTTC. It specifies CASSLAAGSNEQYF.

V usage is TRBV9 and J usage is TRBJ2-2, with TRBD2 matching over 7 bases. This CDR3 has 15 residues. The V gene end was trimmed by 7 bases and the J gene end by 3 bases; junction bases not matched to a gene: 9. Germline assignment: CDR1 SGDLS and CDR2 YYNGEE. CDR3 region: CASDLGTTYTGELFF. For the CDR3, the DNA is TGTGCCAGCGACTTAGGGACTACCTACACCGGGGAGCTGTTTTTT.

The chain uses TRBV27 and TRBJ1-6, with D unresolved. The CDR3 covers 16 residues. CDR1 is MNHEY and CDR2 is SMNVEV in the germline V gene (reference sequence). Trimming left V 7 bases short and J 7 bases short, with 20 bases between. This CDR3 reads CASTSAGSQRNSPLHF. The CDR3 DNA follows: TGTGCCAGCACCTCTGCCGGGTCTCAAAGGAATTCACCCCTCCACTTT.

This chain links TRBV5-1 with TRBJ1-1; 7 nucleotides line up with TRBD1. The ends lost 0 bases at V and 5 bases at J; junction bases unmatched: 7. Germline CDR1 reads SGHRS; CDR2 reads YFSETQ. This CDR3 has 15 residues. The CDR3 coding sequence is TGCGCCAGCAGCTTGGTCGGCAGGGGGGTTACTGAAGCTTTCTTT. This gives the protein CASSLVGRGVTEAFF.

The rearrangement uses TRBV7-6 and TRBJ2-3; D might be TRBD2 (5 bases). V lost 5 bases and J 0 bases, leaving 12 bases between the germline ends. Germline V gene sequence: CDR1 SGHVS, CDR2 FNYEAQ. This CDR3 comprises 15 residues. The CDR3 protein is CASSQAQRSTDTQYF. In DNA form, the CDR3 reads TGTGCCAGCAGCCAGGCACAGCGGAGCACAGATACGCAGTATTTT.

V and J are TRBV10-3 and TRBJ2-7, with TRBD1 matching over 9 bases. The germline CDR1 and CDR2 sequences are ENHRY and SYGVKD. CDR3 length equals 14 residues. Losses at the gene ends were 6 bases for V and 7 bases for J; bases not matched to a gene: 10. This CDR3 reads CAIRPGQGTFEQYF. For the CDR3, the DNA is TGTGCCATCAGACCGGGACAGGGAACGTTTGAGCAGTACTTC.

The chain carries TRBV7-2 and TRBJ2-1; tentative D call: TRBD2 (6 bases). Per germline, CDR1 SGHTA and CDR2 FQGNSA. Trimming took 3 bases from V and 2 from J, leaving 8 bases between them. CDR3 length equals 14 residues. The CDR3 region is CASSFAGPYNEQFF. The CDR3 coding sequence is TGTGCCAGCAGCTTCGCGGGACCCTACAATGAGCAGTTCTTC.

This clone was counted a few times. The chain joins TRBV7-3 to TRBJ2-7, with a possible D match to TRBD1 (6 bases). Germline values: CDR1 SGHTA, CDR2 FQGTGA. V was shortened by 5 bases and J by 6 bases, with 14 bases between the two germline ends. The CDR3 spans 13 residues. This CDR3 reads CASSPRTASEQYF. The CDR3, as DNA: TGTGCCAGCAGCCCTCGGACAGCTAGCGAGCAGTACTTC.